Detailed here is one T cell receptor delta chain. The antigen this receptor binds is unknown. No per-base quality is available; no much larger clone lies one base away. This sample was taken from a study of TRDV2 sequences in healthy donors (dated by TCRdb to between 2020 and 2021). Study-wide context: More than 15 single-cell-derived gamma9delta2 T cell clones spanning the full range of antitumor activity were TCR-sequenced and traced within the bulk repertoire.

Bulk sequencing of complete TCR delta chain (Vdelta2) repertoires was performed to track the frequency of functionally characterized gamma9delta2 T cell clones. The Dutch blood bank supplied purchased peripheral blood from anonymous healthy donors. The gamma9delta2 T cells analyzed in the study were derived from peripheral blood of healthy donors. Study-level results and caveats: Although the observed TCRdelta repertoires were highly focused, the frequency of a clonotype did not correlate with the antitumor functional potential of the respective clone. The TCRdelta clonotypes of several highly reactive clones appeared rare, since those clonotypes could not be detected in the bulk sequencing data from the donors of those clones.

Per the germline V gene, GEAIGNYY is the CDR1 and EKD is the CDR2. From cysteine to phenylalanine, the CDR3 is 16 amino acids long. The read is trimmed to its CDR3 DNA, 48 bases read in frame from base 1. Relative to germline, V is missing 3 bases and J is missing 2 bases, with 10 bases of the junction outside any gene match. Library preparation used PCR. The listed sequencing device is Illumina MiSeq. Under the source paper's analysis protocol: When TRDV repertoire clonotype frequencies were reported, any clonotype that had only a single read was left out. TCRdb reprocessed the public reads with the caller CATT; rows with the same DNA were merged afterwards. The authors' filters were not applied to this entry. The sample yields more than 1,000 delta-chain clones; about 59% were counted once. The ten top clones hold 15% to 20% of the sample.

Material for sequencing was Vd2+ gamma-delta T cells from blood. Read against the paper, the sample's cell subset or site label means: TCR Vdelta2-expressing (gamma9delta2) T cells. Here the chain combines TRDV2 and TRDJ1, with 8 junctional bases fitting TRDD3. The clonotype originates from a human donor in good health. The DNA is as follows: TGTGCCTGTGACCACATGAGGATGGGGGATACCGATAAACTCATCTTT. Its coded protein is CACDHMRMGDTDKLIF.